This T cell receptor beta chain appears in the sequencing data of a study of vaccination effects on CD4 cells after COVID-19. Study conclusions and caveats: Both infection-induced and vaccine-induced clones contracted markedly at late post-vaccination timepoints.

Worth noting for this clone: Antigen: not known.

The CDR3 is made up of 15 amino acids. Germline V gene lookup returns CDR1 LNHDA and CDR2 SQIVND (reference sequence). The ends lost 2 bases at V and 1 base at J; junction bases unmatched: 1. Antigen-specific CD4+ T cells were first expanded with viral peptide pools by the ViraFEST assay and only then sequenced. Culturing for more than eight days preceded CD4+ T cell isolation. Libraries were prepared by immunoSEQ multiplex PCR; TCRdb keeps only in-frame clonotypes and omits some of them. The sample has about 60,000 clones, roughly four fifths seen once. The chain is built from TRBV19 and TRBJ2-2; 7 positions match TRBD1. The input for sequencing was CD4+ T cells from PBMCs cultured with HCoV-229E spike peptides, taken before COVID-19 vaccination. This TCR derives from a human donor who received a COVID-19 vaccine. This CDR3 is CASSINRGNTGELFF. The CDR3 DNA follows: TGTGCCAGTAGTATAAACAGGGGGAACACCGGGGAGCTGTTTTTT.